This T cell receptor beta chain was identified during a study of regulatory T cells in long-lasting Graves disease. Noted time point: newly diagnosed GD, antithyroid drugs for less than 3 months. PBMC-derived RNA was used for the TCR library. CDR3 size: 13 residues. V lost 3 bases to trimming and J lost 8 bases, with 16 bases between them. The germline V gene has CDR1 SQVTM and CDR2 ANQGSEA. In building TCR beta libraries, iRepertoire HTBI primers were used together with Arm-PCR of CDR3 regions. TCRdb independently ran MiXCR on the multiplex PCR reads; one entry per CDR3 protein. This sample has 540,000 or so distinct CDR3 sequences, with roughly 13% found just once. A few counts support this clonotype. This sample was also put to use in a study of T cells in Graves' hyperthyroidism and ophthalmopathy. That paper states: During a first-round RT-PCR of the TCR CDR3, the HTBI primer set was used.

The chain recombines TRBV29-1 with TRBJ1-2; D might be TRBD1 (5 bases). The sample in question was peripheral blood mononuclear cells (PBMCs), obtained at new diagnosis, from a patient treated with antithyroid drugs. This clonotype originated in a man aged 30-40 years with Graves disease. The CDR3 DNA sequence: TGCAGCGTTGACAGGCGGCGGGCAGGGGGCTACACCTTC. It yields the protein CSVDRRRAGGYTF. The variable domain in full, completed from reference TRBV29-1 and TRBJ1-2, reads SAVISQKPSRDICQRGTSLTIQCQVDSQVTMMFWYRQQPGQSLTLIATANQGSEATYESGFVIDKFPISRPNLTFSTLTVSNMSPEDSSIYLCSVDRRRAGGYTFGSGTRLTVV.